Given below is one T cell receptor beta chain in context. The target antigen is unknown. The V end was cut by 6 bases, the J end by 3 bases, with 20 bases between. The length of the CDR3 is 16 residues. Germline assignment: CDR1 SGHAT and CDR2 FQDESV (reference sequence). The study excluded patients with uncontrolled infection, other autoimmune disease, pregnancy or lactation. Each diagnosis was grounded in clinical symptoms, serum thyroxine and TRAb, thyroid ultrasound, and orbital computed tomography. TCR beta CDR3 regions were amplified from RNA transcripts. In the first-round RT-PCR of the TCR CDR3, the HTBI primer set was used. TCRdb called the multiplex PCR reads again in MiXCR, with one record for every CDR3 protein. The sample consists of about 640,000 distinct CDR3 sequences, approximately 42% of them appearing once. The sample is drawn from a study of T cells in Graves' hyperthyroidism and ophthalmopathy. Regarding the study as a whole: Ophthalmopathy was distinguished from stable hyperthyroidism by 13 V-J signatures. Most expanded thyroid clonotypes above 0.001 also appeared in blood.

The sequenced sample consisted of peripheral blood or thyroid tissue (not recorded which). The V gene is TRBV11-1, the J gene TRBJ1-1, with D perhaps TRBD1 (6 bases). This clonotype was obtained from an adult man with Graves' disease, either hyperthyroidism or ophthalmopathy (not recorded which). CDR3 region: CASSSPFLGADTEAFF. CDR3 coding DNA: TGTGCCAGCAGTTCGCCGTTTCTGGGGGCGGACACTGAAGCTTTCTTT.